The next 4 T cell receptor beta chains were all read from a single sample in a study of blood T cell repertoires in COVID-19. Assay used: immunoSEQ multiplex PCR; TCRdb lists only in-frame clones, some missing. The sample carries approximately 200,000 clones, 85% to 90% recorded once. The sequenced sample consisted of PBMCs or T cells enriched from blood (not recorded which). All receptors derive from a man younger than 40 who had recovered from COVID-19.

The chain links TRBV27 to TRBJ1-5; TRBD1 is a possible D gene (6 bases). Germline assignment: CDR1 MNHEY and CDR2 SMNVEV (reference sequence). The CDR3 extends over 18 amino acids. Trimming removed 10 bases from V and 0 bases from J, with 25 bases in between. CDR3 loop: CAIPKVMDSYYSNQPQHF. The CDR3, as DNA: TGTGCCATCCCAAAGGTTATGGACAGTTACTATAGCAATCAGCCCCAGCATTTT.

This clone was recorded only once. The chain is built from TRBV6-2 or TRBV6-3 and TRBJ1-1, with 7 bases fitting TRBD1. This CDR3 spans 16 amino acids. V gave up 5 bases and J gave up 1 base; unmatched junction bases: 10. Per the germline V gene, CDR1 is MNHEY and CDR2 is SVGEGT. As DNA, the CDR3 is TGTGCCAGCAGTGTAGACAGGGTTACCGGGAACACTGAAGCTTTCTTT. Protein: CASSVDRVTGNTEAFF.

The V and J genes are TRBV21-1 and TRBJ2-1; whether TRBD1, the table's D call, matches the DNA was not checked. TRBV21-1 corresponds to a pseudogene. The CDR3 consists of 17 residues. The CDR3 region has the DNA TGTGCCAGCAGCAAAGGCGAACGCAGACAAACCGCCAATGAGCAGTTCTTC. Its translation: CASSKGERRQTANEQFF.

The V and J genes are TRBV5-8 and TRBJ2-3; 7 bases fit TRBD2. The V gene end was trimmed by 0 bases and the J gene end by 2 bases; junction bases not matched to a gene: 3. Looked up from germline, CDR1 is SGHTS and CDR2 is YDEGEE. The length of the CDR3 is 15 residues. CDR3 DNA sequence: TGTGCCAGCAGCTTGGGGCTAGCGGACACAGATACGCAGTATTTT. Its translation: CASSLGLADTDTQYF.